This T cell receptor beta chain was captured in a study of cytomegalovirus exposure and HLA in healthy donors (TCRdb year 2017). For the wider study: An earlier analysis of fewer than 750 of the donors reported approximately 260 Gb of sequence data and about 120 million unique TCR beta sequences obtained from about 200 million T cells. In a later analysis, previously published TCR beta repertoires from fewer than 750 donors were re-analyzed and high-resolution HLA genotyping was added so that TCR occurrence patterns could be studied. Both class I and class II loci were covered by HLA typing, at four-digit resolution. In an earlier analysis of around 540 of the donors, high-throughput TCR beta sequencing was used to judge whether each TCR beta V gene segment behaved as functional or pseudogenic. Across 398 genotyped donors of the cohort, an average of 235,054 unique TCR beta nucleotide sequences per donor were sequenced, and roughly 20% of those sequences were non-productive. All discovery cohort repertoires had been generated on a single sequencing platform. Donor age, sex, ethnicity and CMV serostatus were compiled together with the repertoire data. Along with the approximately 670-subject first cohort, a separate validation cohort of more than 90 different subjects was used. The T cell repertoires of around 730 subjects were profiled by immunosequencing and related to cytomegalovirus serostatus. Roughly five DR-DQ haplotypes were handled as single units for association and clustering because linkage in the cohort was strong. An early release covering roughly 600 HLA-typed donors comprised roughly 300 gigabases of sequencing data and 65 million to 100 million unique TCR sequences. The study combined high-throughput TCR immunosequencing, statistical association of individual TCRs with disease status, and machine learning to predict cytomegalovirus infection status. Of the 300 to 450 genotyped donors, around 81% fell in the genetic ancestry cluster associated with self-reported Caucasian donors. The aim of the study was to test whether cataloging public T cell receptors could identify signatures of past pathogen exposure. Rather than drawing on any new phenotypic data, the later analysis identified candidate immune exposures from TCR beta sequences and the way those sequences occurred across donors. Typing coverage varied by locus: about 620-630 donors for A, B, C, DRB1 and DQB1; approximately 520 for DQA1; more than 600 for DPA1; more than 450 for DPB1. A later genetic analysis took genome-wide SNP genotypes for about 60% of the roughly 670 donors and used that subset as a discovery cohort. Overall results and qualifications from the work: The authors suggested that the approach could potentially be extended to other disease states and immunological phenotypes. The earlier analysis of 587 of the donors excluded 15 to 20 rarely observed V segments, including chromosome 9 orphons, because counts were too low. According to a later genetic analysis, donors in an Asian-associated ancestry cluster had fewer N-insertions in productive TCRs than the roughly 700-donor mean. HLA typing was unavailable for some donors at each locus, so association tests used only the typed subset. Immune exposure information for the cohort was limited to CMV serostatus. Sequencing depth was assumed to be roughly uniform across donors in the presence/absence analyses, though that assumption may not hold. Assigning TCR associations to individual alleles was difficult when HLA alleles, especially DR and DQ, strongly co-occurred. Only TCR beta chains were sequenced in this cohort, and the absence of alpha or paired-chain data limited detectable features. Broadly in line with IMGT annotations, most TCR beta V segments showed up in productive rearrangements about 87% or about 30% of the time in an earlier analysis of 450 to 750 of the donors. According to a later analysis, most CMV-associated TCR beta chains appeared to be HLA-restricted, and the HLA associations seemed to be driven largely by CMV exposure. A later analysis associated 15,000 to 20,000 TCR beta sequences with specific HLA alleles at a false discovery rate of 0.05. The 87-base-pair reads could not distinguish some IMGT-functional V segments, including TRBV6-2 and TRBV6-3, so those segments were excluded. A later analysis reported that several top co-occurrence clusters appeared linked to parvovirus B19, influenza, CMV and Epstein-Barr virus. In the study, some 160 TCR beta chains were listed as associated with cytomegalovirus. Most TCR sequences were observed very rarely across donors, whereas some public TCRs were present in many individuals. In vitro tests confirmed that three of the cytomegalovirus-associated TCR beta chains recognize cytomegalovirus antigens. A cluster of highly shared sequence variants was judged likely to represent a technical artifact of the sequencing pipeline. A later analysis found that TCR association rates varied across HLA loci, with DRB1 alleles showing the most associated TCRs and HLA-C alleles the fewest. Linkage disequilibrium might explain the correlated functional status among segregating V segments, but an unknown experimental factor could not be ruled out. Cytomegalovirus status was reported to be diagnosed by the classifier with high specificity and sensitivity in both the original and validation cohorts. Compared with equally common non-associated chains, HLA-associated TCR beta chains in a later analysis were more clonally expanded and had lower generation probabilities. A further reported finding was that TCR beta sequences accurately predicted the HLA-A and HLA-B alleles for most subjects in the first cohort. A later genetic analysis associated a missense DCLRE1C variant with V-gene and J-gene trimming of TCR beta chains, and an independent cohort replicated the association.

Library preparation was by the immunoSEQ multiplex PCR assay. The multiplex PCR relied on a mix of 60 forward primers for TCR Vbeta segments and 13 reverse primers for TCR Jbeta segments. A multiplex PCR assay on genomic DNA amplified the CDR3 region of rearranged TCR beta genes. Amplified TCR beta libraries were sequenced as 87-base-pair reads on the Illumina HiSeq System. For the original study's pipeline: A later analysis tallied some 79 million unique TCR beta chains across the 666 repertoires, and approximately 12 million of those chains were shared by two or more donors. A nearest-neighbor algorithm error-corrected the raw reads and collapsed the reads into unique sequences, merging closely related sequences to remove PCR and sequencing errors. CDR3 sequences were aligned to IMGT reference sequences to assign V, D and J gene segments. For a sequence to be retained, a match of at least six nucleotides to both a V gene segment and a J gene segment was required. A rearrangement counted as productive if the CDR3 had no stop codons and remained in frame with V and J, and every other rearrangement counted as non-productive. CDR3 was defined according to IMGT convention as the region running from the second conserved V-encoded cysteine to the conserved J-encoded phenylalanine. The earlier analysis of about 610 of the donors excluded any sequence lacking an unambiguous match to a single V gene segment. In an earlier analysis of 587 of the donors, a V segment was called functional when productive rearrangements were above 56.7%, and segregating when the standard deviation between donors exceeded 5%. A statistical classification framework was built for diagnosing cytomegalovirus status from the catalog of TCR beta chain sequences. A later analysis assigned V and J genes by comparing TCR nucleotide sequences with IMGT/GENE-DB human TR gene sequences. The TCRdist pipeline was used in a later analysis to assign CDR3 sequences and most-parsimonious VDJ recombination scenarios. A later analysis defined each TCR beta chain by its CDR3 amino acid sequence plus V-gene family, and excluded reads lacking a unique V-gene family. To address suspected cross-contamination and a sequencing artifact, a later analysis removed a few hundred highly shared, low-generation-probability nucleotide sequences. For each public chain, a later analysis derived a clonal expansion index from normalized ranks of inferred template counts within each repertoire. Generation probabilities in a later analysis came from a VDJ recombination model fitted to out-of-frame rearrangements, and those results were checked against IGoR. In a later analysis, TCR-TCR, TCR-HLA and TCR-CMV co-occurrence was scored with hypergeometric tests, and a repertoire-size bias correction was applied to TCR pairs. In a later analysis, false discovery rates were estimated by permuting HLA or CMV assignments 20 times. In a later analysis, co-occurring TCRs were grouped using DBSCAN, with TCRdist sequence similarity added in when clustering inside HLA-allele-positive subsets. Co-occurrence clustering excluded repertoires with fewer than 30,000 or more than 120,000 public chains, plus five with anomalous nucleotide sharing. TCRdb re-hosts the immuneACCESS table, in-frame sequences only. Its copies lack some clones; in the studies checked, an unresolved V gene accounts for under half of them, and the cause for the rest is not known. V and J calls and clone size are copied from that table; D and trimming were computed from the DNA. The sample includes about 70,000 clones, with 70% to 85% observed a single time. The ten top clones hold over 9.5% of the sample.

Concerning this clone itself: This receptor's antigen is unknown. No clone much larger than this one lies a single base away; base qualities are absent.

The cohort consisted of 670 or so healthy bone marrow donors. At the time of sampling, all cohort members were nominally healthy, though unrecorded immune exposures were likely present. CMV serostatus was positive for roughly 290 and negative for about 55% of the roughly 670 cohort members, and was not recorded for this donor. A peripheral blood sample was provided by each donor, and peripheral blood mononuclear cells were used for TCR beta sequencing. The Qiagen DNeasy Blood Extraction Kit was used to extract genomic DNA from the blood cell samples. Spanning cysteine to phenylalanine, the CDR3 consists of 12 amino acids. The kept DNA is CDR3 alone, 36 bases in frame from the first base. The junction shows trimming of 5 bases on V and 4 bases on J, and the gene matches do not reach 4 bases of it. The germline V gene specifies SQVTM as CDR1 and ANQGSEA as CDR2.

The rearrangement combines TRBV29-1 with TRBJ1-2, and TRBD1 matches 7 of the central bases. The receptor's source is a human donor in good health. The sample was PBMCs. The nucleotide sequence is given as TGCAGCGTTTCGAAGGGGGCCTATGGCTACACCTTC. Translation gives CSVSKGAYGYTF.